The source of this TCR beta chain is a study of CD8 T cells in Susac syndrome (dated by TCRdb to between 2017 and 2020). At the level of the whole study: Repertoire sequencing was used to test whether CD8+ T cell activation and differentiation in Susac syndrome was antigen driven. What the authors observed across the whole study: The number of individuals in the TCR sequencing and HLA analysis was acknowledged as relatively small.

V sheds 3 bases and J sheds 0 bases, leaving 12 bases between their ends. From cysteine to phenylalanine, the CDR3 is 17 amino acids long. Kept here is only the CDR3 DNA, which spans 51 bases and is read in frame from base 1. RNA was extracted with the RNeasy kit and roughly 0.45 to 1 ug was reverse transcribed using random hexamers. TCR beta CDR3 regions were amplified with the immunoSEQ multiplex PCR assay covering 54 Vbeta and 13 Jbeta segments. Bias from PCR amplification was corrected by using a synthetic template baseline for primer optimization and for computational correction. In the paper's pipeline: Only productive sequences were kept, with reads annotated to V, D and J genes according to IMGT and analyzed in immunoSEQ Analyzer. To calculate clonality, Shannon entropy was normalized by log2 of the number of productive unique sequences and then subtracted from one. For each patient and control, public and private clones were evaluated among the 100 most prevalent clones. A clone was defined as Susac-specific if it was absent from the healthy and MS cohorts, from over a thousand published viral clones and from other ImmuneACCESS disease sequences. In-frame beta chains were kept once TCRdb had trimmed the public reads at Q25 with fastp and called clones with MiXCR. Entries are consolidated by CDR3 protein sequence, retaining the most common genes and DNA. TCRdb, not the original authors, processed these V and J calls. In this sample the table shows fewer than 350,000 distinct CDR3 sequences, roughly 94% of which occur a single time. The biggest ten clones account for over 0.065% of the sample.

Notes on this clonotype: The specificity of this receptor is unknown. Base qualities are not at hand, and no much larger clone is one base apart.

High-throughput TCR beta sequencing profiled peripheral blood CD8+ and CD4+ T cells from healthy donors, Susac syndrome patients and multiple sclerosis patients. Multiple sclerosis controls were treatment-naive patients with stable or active relapsing-remitting disease fulfilling revised McDonald criteria. CD8+ TEMRA cells were enriched by FACS, while bulk CD8+ and CD4+ T cells were purified by magnetic negative isolation. Blood was collected in EDTA tubes and processed within 24 hours, with PBMCs isolated through density gradient centrifugation. PBMCs intended for TCR sequencing were cryopreserved in liquid nitrogen and thawed later in a water bath at 37 degrees C. Purity of sorted or isolated CD4+, CD8+ and CD8+ TEMRA cells was at least 90%.

This clonotype was sampled from a human donor with multiple sclerosis. Recombination linked TRBV12-3 or TRBV12-4 to TRBJ2-6, and the D gene may be TRBD1, 5 bases matching. Material for sequencing was CD4+ T cells from PBMCs. CDR3 region: CASSLHTGGSGANVLTF. The sequenced DNA is TGTGCCAGCAGTTTGCACACAGGCGGCTCTGGGGCCAACGTCCTGACTTTC.